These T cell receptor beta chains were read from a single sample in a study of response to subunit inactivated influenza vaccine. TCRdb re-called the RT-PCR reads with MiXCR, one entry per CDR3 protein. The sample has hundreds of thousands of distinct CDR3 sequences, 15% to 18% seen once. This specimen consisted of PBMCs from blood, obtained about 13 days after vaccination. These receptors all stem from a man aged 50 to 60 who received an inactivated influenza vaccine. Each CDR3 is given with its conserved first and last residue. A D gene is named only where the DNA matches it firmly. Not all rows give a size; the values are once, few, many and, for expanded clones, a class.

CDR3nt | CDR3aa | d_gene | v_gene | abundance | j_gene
TGTGCCAGCAGCTTAGAGGGAGGGACTGAGCAGTTCTTC | CASSLEGGTEQFF | TRBD2 | TRBV7-9 | few | TRBJ2-1
TGCGCCAGCAGCTTGCAAGGTCAGGCCTCGGCCGGGGAGCTGTTTTTT | CASSLQGQASAGELFF | NA | TRBV5-1 | NA | TRBJ2-2
TGTGCTAGTGGTTCTGGACAGGGGCCCATCGGGGAGCTGTTTTTT | CASGSGQGPIGELFF | TRBD1 | TRBV12-5 | few | TRBJ2-2
TGTGCCAGCAGCCTAGAGGGTGGACCCTTGAACACTGAAGCTTTCTTT | CASSLEGGPLNTEAFF | NA | TRBV5-5 | NA | TRBJ1-1
TGTGCCAGCAGTCCTGGACTAGCGGGAGCGAACGGGGAGCTGTTTTTT | CASSPGLAGANGELFF | TRBD2 | TRBV7-9 | NA | TRBJ2-2
TGCGCCAGCAGCTTGGCCGGGACAGGGAAAGGAAAGCAGTACTTC | CASSLAGTGKGKQYF | TRBD1 | TRBV5-1 | NA | TRBJ2-7
TGTGCCACCAGCCATCAGGGTGGGGGGACTGAAGCTTTCTTT | CATSHQGGGTEAFF | NA | TRBV15 | few | TRBJ1-1
TGTGCCAGCAGTCCCTTGGGGTACCAAGAGACCCAGTACTTC | CASSPLGYQETQYF | NA | TRBV12-3/TRBV12-4 | many | TRBJ2-5
TGTGCCAGCAGCTACAGGGTTAACTACAATGAGCAGTTCTTC | CASSYRVNYNEQFF | NA | TRBV3-1 | few | TRBJ2-1
TGCAGTGCTGAACCAAGACAGTCCACAGATACGCAGTATTTT | CSAEPRQSTDTQYF | NA | TRBV20-1 | NA | TRBJ2-3
TGTGCCAGCAGTTTTTGGGGTACGGACACCGGGGAGCTGTTTTTT | CASSFWGTDTGELFF | NA | TRBV12-3/TRBV12-4 | many | TRBJ2-2
TGTGCCAGCACCGCTTTTTCTCCAACTAGCACAGATACGCAGTATTTT | CASTAFSPTSTDTQYF | NA | TRBV5-8 | NA | TRBJ2-3
TGTGCCAGCAGCTTTAGCGGGGGGGCGCCCGGGGAGCTGTTTTTT | CASSFSGGAPGELFF | TRBD2 | TRBV11-2 | few | TRBJ2-2
TGTGCCACCCAACGATCGGGACTAGCGATCTCCTACGAGCAGTACTTC | CATQRSGLAISYEQYF | TRBD2 | TRBV10-3 | many | TRBJ2-7
TGTGCCAGCTCACCCGTTCCGGGACTAGTAACGAACACCGGGGAGCTGTTTTTT | CASSPVPGLVTNTGELFF | TRBD2 | TRBV18 | NA | TRBJ2-2
TGCAGTGCTGGCTATGGGGGATCCACAGATACGCAGTATTTT | CSAGYGGSTDTQYF | NA | TRBV20-1 | few | TRBJ2-3
TGTGCCACCAGCAGAGCGAAGGGGATACATGAGCAGTTCTTC | CATSRAKGIHEQFF | NA | TRBV15 | NA | TRBJ2-1
TGTGCCAGCAGTTGGGGACAGGCCGACCAAGAGACCCAGTACTTC | CASSWGQADQETQYF | TRBD1 | TRBV9 | NA | TRBJ2-5
TGTGCCATCAGTTCTCTAGCGGGAGCAGATACGCAGTATTTT | CAISSLAGADTQYF | TRBD2 | TRBV10-3 | NA | TRBJ2-3
TGCGCCAGCAGCCCTGGGTGGGACCAAGAGACCCAGTACTTC | CASSPGWDQETQYF | NA | TRBV5-1 | NA | TRBJ2-5
TGCGCCAGCAGCTTAGGGGCTAGCGGACTACAAGAGACCCAGTACTTC | CASSLGASGLQETQYF | TRBD2 | TRBV5-1 | few | TRBJ2-5
TGTGCCAGCAGCCAAGAGAGGGATTTGGTACGGGAGCAGTACTTC | CASSQERDLVREQYF | NA | TRBV3-1 | many | TRBJ2-7
TGTGCCAGCAGTGACCCACTGGACAGGGCCCATTCCTACGAGCAGTACTTC | CASSDPLDRAHSYEQYF | TRBD1 | TRBV6-1 | once | TRBJ2-7
TGTGCCAGCTCACCACTGAAGGGCACCGGGGAGCTGTTTTTT | CASSPLKGTGELFF | NA | TRBV18 | NA | TRBJ2-2
TGTGCCAGCAGTTTAATCGGCGTACAGGGGCTCACCGGGGAGCTGTTTTTT | CASSLIGVQGLTGELFF | TRBD1 | TRBV28 | NA | TRBJ2-2